The 18 T cell receptor beta chains below come from one sample, sequenced in a study of cytotoxic CD8 clonotypes in ibrutinib-treated CLL. The method was immunoSEQ multiplex PCR; TCRdb's version includes in-frame clones alone and lacks a portion of them. The table records hundreds of thousands of clones, 60% to 75% of them present only once. Material: PBMCs, obtained after 24 months of ibrutinib treatment. These receptors originate from a human donor with chronic lymphocytic leukemia.

The chain couples TRBV28 to TRBJ1-3; 9 nucleotides align to TRBD1. Germline assignment: CDR1 MDHEN and CDR2 SYDVKM. The J segment lost 1 base and the V segment lost 1 base, leaving 2 bases of the junction unmatched. This CDR3 spans 16 amino acids. Here the CDR3 DNA reads TGTGCCAGCAGTTTATTACAGGGGGCTTCTGGAAACACCATATATTTT. Its protein product is CASSLLQGASGNTIYF.

This clone was counted a single time. V gene TRBV7-6 combines with J gene TRBJ2-7; TRBD2 matches at 8 bases. Per the germline V gene, CDR1 is SGHVS and CDR2 is FNYEAQ. With 5 bases clipped from V and 6 bases from J, the junction kept 3 bases outside the gene matches. The length of the CDR3 is 12 residues. In nucleotides, the CDR3 is TGTGCCAGCAGCGGCGGGGGGCGCGAGCAGTACTTC. Translation gives CASSGGGREQYF.

The chain joins TRBV7-2 to TRBJ2-5, with TRBD1 as a possible D gene (6 bases). The CDR3 runs 14 residues. Per the germline V gene, CDR1 is SGHTA and CDR2 is FQGNSA. Trimming removed 2 bases at V and 2 bases at J, with 9 bases between. The CDR3 here is CASSLMRGQETQYF. The CDR3 DNA is TGTGCCAGCAGCTTAATGAGGGGGCAAGAGACCCAGTACTTC. The full variable domain, its missing parts supplied by reference TRBV7-2 and TRBJ2-5, is GAGVSQSPSNKVTEKGKDVELRCDPISGHTALYWYRQSLGQGLEFLIYFQGNSAPDKSGLPSDRFSAERTGGSVSTLTIQRTQQEDSAVYLCASSLMRGQETQYFGPGTRLLVL.

The genes are TRBV5-1 and TRBJ2-3; TRBD1 matches at 7 bases. Germline loops: CDR1 SGHRS, CDR2 YFSETQ. The trim removed 4 bases at V and 6 bases at J, leaving 11 bases unmatched. The CDR3 sequence is 15 residues long. The CDR3 spells CASSGGQTYGDTQYF. CDR3 sequence (DNA): TGCGCCAGCAGCGGGGGACAGACATACGGGGATACGCAGTATTTT.

The rearrangement uses TRBV4-3 and TRBJ2-2, with TRBD2 matching 12 bases. The V and J ends lost 1 base and 1 base, in that order; junction bases with no gene match: 4. The CDR3 spans 18 residues. Per germline, CDR1 LGHNA and CDR2 YSLEER. The CDR3 protein is CASSQGLAGAQNTGELFF. The CDR3 DNA follows: TGCGCCAGCAGCCAAGGACTAGCGGGAGCGCAGAACACCGGGGAGCTGTTTTTT.

This sequence joins TRBV18 and TRBJ1-5; D unclear. The CDR3 is made up of 16 amino acids. The germline V gene has CDR1 KGHSH and CDR2 LQKENI. V was cut by 3 bases and J by 0 bases, with 12 bases left in between. CDR3 nucleotides: TGTGCCAGCTCACCGGACGGAACATATAGCAATCAGCCCCAGCATTTT. This sequence encodes CASSPDGTYSNQPQHF.

This chain connects TRBV19 to TRBJ2-3; tentatively, D is TRBD2 (6 bases). The CDR3 runs 15 residues. Germline-derived CDR1 and CDR2 are LNHDA and SQIVND (reference sequence). Trimming took off 8 bases at V and 3 bases at J, with 18 bases between the two ends. CDR3 sequence: CASAERGGLTDTQYF. DNA for the CDR3: TGTGCCAGTGCCGAGCGAGGAGGGCTGACAGATACGCAGTATTTT.

Concerning this clone: Additional DNA sequences in this sample encode the identical CDR3. The V and J genes are TRBV28 and TRBJ2-7; a possible D gene is TRBD1 (6 bases). Trimming took off 4 bases at V and 1 base at J, with 8 bases between the two ends. Germline CDR1 reads MDHEN; CDR2 reads SYDVKM. The CDR3 spans 13 residues. CDR3 protein: CASSSGQSYEQYF. In nucleotides, the CDR3 is TGTGCCAGCAGTTCGGGACAATCCTACGAGCAGTACTTC.

In DNA, the CDR3 is TGTGCCAGCAGTGAACAGGGATTCGGGGAGACCCAGTACTTC. As protein: CASSEQGFGETQYF. This chain connects TRBV6-1 to TRBJ2-5, with D perhaps matching TRBD1 (5 bases). The germline CDR1 and CDR2 sequences are MNHNS and SASEGT. V was shortened by 2 bases and J by 5 bases, with 12 bases between the two germline ends. The CDR3 totals 14 residues.

The chain uses TRBV23-1 and TRBJ2-1; D not resolved. TRBV23-1 is given ORF status, its function remaining uncertain. Between the trimmed V and J ends, which lost 11 bases and 6 bases, there was a span of 17 bases. The CDR3 loop spans 13 amino acids. CDR3: CAPYSRRGNEQFF. The CDR3 coding sequence is TGCGCCCCGTATAGCCGCCGCGGCAATGAGCAGTTCTTC.

The chain has TRBV2 and TRBJ2-1, with TRBD1 identical over 9 bases. There are 15 residues in the CDR3. Germline assignment: CDR1 SNHLY and CDR2 FYNNEI. Losses at the gene ends were 2 bases for V and 9 bases for J; bases not matched to a gene: 8. As DNA, the CDR3 is TGTGCCAGCAGTGAATTAGGGACAGGGTCTAGTGAGCAGTTCTTC. This translates into CASSELGTGSSEQFF.

The chain couples TRBV6-1 to TRBJ1-5, with TRBD1 identical over 9 bases. The ends lost 7 bases at V and 4 bases at J; junction bases unmatched: 8. This CDR3 is built from 15 residues. Germline V lookup: CDR1 MNHNS, CDR2 SASEGT. The CDR3 coding sequence is TGTGCCAGCACCGGGGGGGACAGGGTGAATCAGCCCCAGCATTTT. Protein sequence: CASTGGDRVNQPQHF.

The chain uses TRBV9 and TRBJ2-2, with D hard to call. V was shortened by 3 bases and J by 0 bases, with 0 bases between the two germline ends. The germline V gene encodes CDR1 SGDLS and CDR2 YYNGEE. The CDR3 is 12 amino acids. For the CDR3, the DNA is TGTGCCAGCAGCGCGAACACCGGGGAGCTGTTTTTT. Translated: CASSANTGELFF.

V is TRBV30 and J is TRBJ2-7; weak D call: TRBD2 (5 bases). The germline gives CDR1 GTSNPN, CDR2 SVGIG (reference sequence). V shed 1 base and J shed 0 bases, with 10 bases lying between them. CDR3 length: 14 amino acids. As DNA, the CDR3 is TGTGCCTGGAGTGGCGGCGCGGGCTCCTACGAGCAGTACTTC. Protein: CAWSGGAGSYEQYF.

This clone was seen a single time. This CDR3 is also generated by other DNA sequences in the sample. The chain links TRBV7-9 to TRBJ2-1; D is perhaps TRBD2 (6 bases). V gave up 0 bases and J gave up 4 bases, with 7 bases separating them. CDR3 length: 14 amino acids. Germline lookup yields CDR1 SEHNR and CDR2 FQNEAQ (reference sequence). This CDR3 is CASSLAGTYNEQFF. DNA for the CDR3: TGTGCCAGCAGCTTAGCCGGGACTTACAATGAGCAGTTCTTC.

The J gene is TRBJ2-7, the V gene TRBV19, with unresolved D. Trimming took off 4 bases at V and 2 bases at J, with 12 bases between the two ends. CDR1 is LNHDA and CDR2 is SQIVND in the germline V gene (reference sequence). The CDR3 runs to 14 residues. This chain's CDR3 is CASSKGDGTYEQYF. The CDR3, as DNA: TGTGCCAGTAGTAAAGGCGATGGGACCTACGAGCAGTACTTC.

This clone was seen only a few times. The chain couples TRBV18 to TRBJ2-1; 10 bases are shared with TRBD2. Germline V gene lookup returns CDR1 KGHSH and CDR2 LQKENI. V shed 3 bases, J shed 5 bases, and the junction held 4 bases outside the gene matches. The CDR3 sequence is 15 residues long. CDR3 nucleotide sequence: TGTGCCAGCTCACCCACGCTAGCGGGAGACAATGAGCAGTTCTTC. Its protein product is CASSPTLAGDNEQFF.

The V gene is TRBV11-2, the J gene TRBJ1-1, with D unclear. The germline CDR1 and CDR2 sequences are SGHAT and FQNNGV. The CDR3 has 12 amino acids. Deletions cut 7 bases from V and 1 base from J, with 7 bases between. The CDR3 DNA follows: TGTGCCAGCACGGCAGCGAACACTGAAGCTTTCTTT. Its protein product is CASTAANTEAFF.